This passage covers 22 T cell receptor beta chains from one sample sequenced in a study of T cells in Graves' hyperthyroidism and ophthalmopathy. What was amplified from RNA transcripts were TCR beta CDR3 regions. An initial round of RT-PCR targeting the TCR CDR3 relied on the HTBI primer set. TCRdb re-analysed the multiplex PCR reads in MiXCR, keeping a single row per CDR3 protein. The sample contains more than 300,000 distinct CDR3 sequences, about 18% of which appear only once. The specimen was blood. These receptors all stem from a woman aged 30 to 39 with Graves' hyperthyroidism that later progressed to Graves' ophthalmopathy.

The chain joins TRBV11-2 to TRBJ1-6, with 7 nucleotides matching TRBD1. The CDR3 loop spans 16 amino acids. Germline V gene lookup returns CDR1 SGHAT and CDR2 FQNNGV. V was clipped by 3 bases and J by 9 bases; unmatched bases: 11. The CDR3 nucleotides read TGTGCCAGCAGCTTCGAGACAGGGCGAAGAGGTTCACCCCTCCACTTT. This gives the protein CASSFETGRRGSPLHF.

The table lists this clonotype with a few counts. Here the CDR3 reads CASSFRGSQETQYF. Written as DNA, the CDR3 is TGCGCCAGCAGCTTCCGGGGTTCCCAAGAGACCCAGTACTTC. This rearrangement joins TRBV5-1 to TRBJ2-5, with D possibly being TRBD2 (5 bases). This CDR3 is 14 amino acids long. Trimming took off 2 bases at V and 1 base at J, with 9 bases between the two ends. Germline-derived CDR1 and CDR2 are SGHRS and YFSETQ.

This clonotype was seen at least ten times. The chain joins TRBV4-2 to TRBJ2-5; tentatively, D is TRBD1 or TRBD2 (5 bases each). CDR3 length: 16 amino acids. With 0 bases removed from V and 2 bases from J, the gap between germline ends came to 13 bases. Per germline, CDR1 LGHNA and CDR2 YNFKEQ. This chain's CDR3 is CASSQDGTGIQETQYF. In nucleotides, the CDR3 is TGTGCCAGCAGCCAAGATGGGACGGGGATACAAGAGACCCAGTACTTC.

This clonotype occurred many times. The chain employs TRBV2 and TRBJ2-3; 11 bases are shared with TRBD2. This CDR3 spans 15 amino acids. V shed 6 bases, J shed 5 bases, and the junction held 7 bases outside the gene matches. Germline V lookup: CDR1 SNHLY, CDR2 FYNNEI. The CDR3 is CASRYLGTSGDTQYF. For the CDR3, the DNA is TGTGCCAGCAGATACCTCGGGACTAGCGGAGATACGCAGTATTTT. The full variable domain, with the rest looked up from reference TRBV2 and TRBJ2-3, is EPEVTQTPSHQVTQMGQEVILRCVPISNHLYFYWYRQILGQKVEFLVSFYNNEISEKSEIFDDQFSVERPDGSNFTLKIRSTKLEDSAMYFCASRYLGTSGDTQYFGPGTRLTVL.

Notes on this clonotype: Since a much larger clone is just one base distant, this may be a read error. The rearrangement joins TRBV29-1 to TRBJ2-1; 14 nucleotides align to TRBD2. The CDR3 is made up of 15 amino acids. The V and J ends lost 7 bases and 9 bases, in that order; junction bases with no gene match: 11. In germline, CDR1 is SQVTM, CDR2 ANQGSEA. In nucleotides, the CDR3 is TGCAGCGCTGAGACTAGCGGGAGGGAATGGGGTGAGCAGTTCTTC. It encodes CSAETSGREWGEQFF.

This clonotype showed up many times. The rearrangement links TRBV2 to TRBJ2-7, with 12 bases lining up with TRBD2. The V gene's germline CDR1 is SNHLY and CDR2 FYNNEI. The trim removed 8 bases at V and 6 bases at J, leaving 14 bases unmatched. This CDR3 contains 16 residues. The CDR3 loop is CASDPGASGRVVEQYF. DNA for the CDR3: TGTGCCAGCGACCCTGGGGCTAGCGGGAGGGTGGTCGAGCAGTACTTC.

This clonotype was seen at least ten times. The chain employs TRBV19 and TRBJ2-7; D ambiguous. CDR3 length: 15 amino acids. Per germline, CDR1 LNHDA and CDR2 SQIVND (reference sequence). V dropped 3 bases and J dropped 6 bases, with 18 bases sitting between them. CDR3 loop: CASSITYASPVEQYF. As DNA, the CDR3 is TGTGCCAGTAGTATTACTTATGCGTCCCCCGTCGAGCAGTACTTC. Full variable domain (outside the CDR3, taken from reference TRBV19 and TRBJ2-7): DGGITQSPKYLFRKEGQNVTLSCEQNLNHDAMYWYRQDPGQGLRLIYYSQIVNDFQKGDIAEGYSVSREKKESFPLTVTSAQKNPTAFYLCASSITYASPVEQYFGPGTRLTVT.

V is TRBV29-1 and J is TRBJ2-3, with D maybe TRBD1 (5 bases). Germline-derived CDR1 and CDR2 are SQVTM and ANQGSEA. CDR3 length: 15 residues. The V end lost 1 base, the J end lost 2 bases, and 13 bases lay between the germline ends. The DNA for the CDR3 is TGCAGCGTTGAAGGCCGCTTACAGGACACAGATACGCAGTATTTT. Its translation: CSVEGRLQDTDTQYF.

This clonotype has a count of ten or more. This chain joins TRBV10-3 and TRBJ2-7, with D hard to call. The CDR3 runs to 14 residues. Between the trimmed V and J ends, which lost 2 bases and 2 bases, there was a span of 10 bases. CDR1 is ENHRY and CDR2 is SYGVKD in the germline V gene. The DNA for the CDR3 is TGTGCCATCAGTGAGGGTCAGGCGGCCTACGAGCAGTACTTC. Translating gives CAISEGQAAYEQYF.

V and J are TRBV7-8 and TRBJ2-1; 8 bases are shared with TRBD1. V was clipped by 0 bases and J by 4 bases; unmatched bases: 8. Germline values: CDR1 SGHVS, CDR2 FQNEAQ. There are 17 residues in the CDR3. The CDR3 loop reads CASSLAQQGELYNEQFF. The CDR3, as DNA: TGTGCCAGCAGCTTAGCCCAACAGGGGGAATTGTACAATGAGCAGTTCTTC.

V gene TRBV9 combines with J gene TRBJ2-7, with 8 bases that match TRBD2. This CDR3 comprises 14 residues. Germline V gene lookup returns CDR1 SGDLS and CDR2 YYNGEE. With V trimmed by 3 bases and J by 2 bases, 4 bases remained unmatched. CDR3 DNA sequence: TGTGCCAGCAGCGCCCGGACTAGCCCCTACGAGCAGTACTTC. Translated: CASSARTSPYEQYF. The full variable domain, in which reference TRBV9 and TRBJ2-7 provide the parts outside the CDR3, is DSGVTQTPKHLITATGQRVTLRCSPRSGDLSVYWYQQSLDQGLQFLIQYYNGEERAKGNILERFSAQQFPDLHSELNLSSLELGDSALYFCASSARTSPYEQYFGPGTRLTVT.

The rearrangement joins TRBV5-1 to TRBJ2-2, with D maybe TRBD2 (7 bases). The CDR3 runs to 15 residues. Trimming shortened V by 3 bases and J by 5 bases, and 14 bases separated the two germline ends. Germline V lookup: CDR1 SGHRS, CDR2 YFSETQ. The CDR3 here is CASSWGGARTGELFF. CDR3 DNA: TGCGCCAGCAGCTGGGGGGGGGCCCGGACCGGGGAGCTGTTTTTT.

This CDR3 is CASSEGQPNSYGYTF. The CDR3, as DNA: TGTGCCAGCAGTGAAGGACAGCCGAACAGCTATGGCTACACCTTC. The chain is built from TRBV2 and TRBJ1-2; a possible D gene is TRBD1 (5 bases). Germline values: CDR1 SNHLY, CDR2 FYNNEI. Trimming pared 1 base from V and 4 bases from J, leaving 13 bases between. This CDR3 spans 15 amino acids.

Ten or more counts support this clonotype. The V gene is TRBV27, the J gene TRBJ1-1; D is possibly TRBD1 (6 bases). V lost 5 bases and J lost 10, with 14 bases in between. Germline-derived CDR1 and CDR2 are MNHEY and SMNVEV (reference sequence). There are 12 residues in the CDR3. CDR3 loop: CASSRRGGAAFF. Here the CDR3 DNA reads TGTGCCAGCAGTCGACGCGGGGGCGCAGCTTTCTTT.

In this sample, this clonotype turned up many times. V is TRBV9 and J is TRBJ2-3; D may be TRBD1 or TRBD2 (5 bases each). The germline gives CDR1 SGDLS, CDR2 YYNGEE. This CDR3 has 14 amino acids. V was clipped by 4 bases and J by 9 bases, with 18 bases between them. The CDR3: CASSTSGTRETQYF. The DNA of the CDR3 is TGTGCCAGCAGCACGTCTGGGACCCGGGAAACGCAGTATTTT.

This clonotype was detected ten times or more. The rearrangement uses TRBV24-1 and TRBJ2-2; 9 nucleotides match TRBD1. This CDR3 region has 16 residues. The V segment lost 6 bases and the J segment 3 bases; nucleotides outside the gene matches: 7. Germline V gene lookup returns CDR1 KGHDR and CDR2 SFDVKD. The CDR3, as DNA: TGTGCCACCAGTTCCCCGGGACAGGGCGACACCGGGGAGCTGTTTTTT. Protein product: CATSSPGQGDTGELFF.

This clonotype has ten or more counts. The gene calls are TRBV28 and TRBJ2-3; no reliable D call. CDR3 size: 15 residues. The V gene lost 5 bases and the J gene lost 0 bases, with 12 bases spanning the gap. CDR1 and CDR2 (germline): MDHEN, SYDVKM. The CDR3 nucleotides are TGTGCCAGCAGTACTCCGGCAGCCAGCACAGATACGCAGTATTTT. It specifies CASSTPAASTDTQYF.

This clonotype was picked up many times. V gene TRBV6-4 combines with J gene TRBJ2-3; a possible D gene is TRBD2 (5 bases). The CDR3 is made up of 16 amino acids. Per germline, CDR1 MRHNA and CDR2 SNTAGT. Trimming pared 0 bases from V and 0 bases from J, leaving 10 bases between. This CDR3 is CASSDSSGGSTDTQYF. The CDR3 nucleotides are TGTGCCAGCAGTGACTCGAGTGGCGGGAGCACAGATACGCAGTATTTT.

This clonotype was picked up a small number of times. The V and J genes are TRBV20-1 and TRBJ2-3, with 14 positions matching TRBD2. The CDR3 loop spans 17 amino acids. V was clipped by 4 bases and J by 4 bases; unmatched bases: 10. Per germline, CDR1 DFQATT and CDR2 SNEGSKA (reference sequence). CDR3 protein: CSATPPRLAGGSDTQYF. CDR3 in DNA: TGCAGTGCTACACCACCTCGACTAGCGGGAGGGTCAGATACGCAGTATTTT.

This clonotype was detected many times. CDR3 DNA sequence: TGTGCCAGCAGTTGGGGGTCAGGGGCCGCTTTCTTT. Translation gives CASSWGSGAAFF. The chain has TRBV12-3 or TRBV12-4 and TRBJ1-1; perhaps TRBD1 as D (6 bases). The CDR3 covers 12 residues. Trimming shortened V by 4 bases and J by 11 bases, and 14 bases separated the two germline ends.

The sample holds many counts of this clonotype. The gene calls are TRBV7-8 and TRBJ1-3, with D unclear. The CDR3 contains 15 residues. The germline V gene encodes CDR1 SGHVS and CDR2 FQNEAQ. V was pared by 6 bases and J by 2 bases, with 14 bases between. CDR3 amino acids: CASSPRTNAGNTIYF. The CDR3, as DNA: TGTGCCAGCAGTCCGCGGACGAACGCTGGAAACACCATATATTTT.

This clonotype was seen many times. The chain combines TRBV6-5 with TRBJ2-2, with unresolved D. Trimming stripped 2 bases from V and 0 bases from J, with 4 bases between. Germline CDR1 and CDR2: MNHEY and SVGAGI. The length of the CDR3 is 14 residues. CDR3 loop: CASSYGANTGELFF. The CDR3 bases are TGTGCCAGCAGTTACGGGGCGAACACCGGGGAGCTGTTTTTT.